These T cell receptor beta chains were read from a single sample in a study of cytomegalovirus exposure and HLA in healthy donors. This table comes from immunoSEQ multiplex PCR, and its TCRdb copy is limited to in-frame clones, with some not included. This table holds fewer than 90,000 clones, 75% to 90% found once. The sample consisted of PBMCs. These receptors originate from a human donor in good health. Each CDR3 is given with its conserved first and last residue. The D gene is left open where the match is weak. Expanded clones get a size class; other rows say once, few or many, or leave the size out.

TRBV2	TRBD1	TRBJ1-1	.	CASLKPGQVEAFF	TGTGCCAGCCTTAAACCGGGACAGGTTGAAGCTTTCTTT
TRBV5-1	.	TRBJ2-1	.	CASSFELGGEQFF	TGCGCCAGCAGCTTCGAACTAGGTGGTGAGCAGTTCTTC
TRBV4-1	.	TRBJ2-7	once	CASSRGERSYEQYF	TGCGCCAGCAGCCGCGGAGAGAGGTCCTACGAGCAGTACTTC
TRBV2	.	TRBJ2-5	.	CASKAGGMGQYF	TGTGCCAGCAAAGCGGGCGGGATGGGGCAGTACTTC
TRBV5-4	.	TRBJ2-1	.	CASSFGTSLYNEQFF	TGTGCCAGCAGCTTTGGAACTAGCCTCTACAATGAGCAGTTCTTC
TRBV19	TRBD1	TRBJ2-5	.	CATKDRGSETQYF	TGTGCCACCAAGGACAGGGGATCGGAGACCCAGTACTTC
TRBV5-4	TRBD1	TRBJ2-7	.	CASSLGGGQSYEQYF	TGTGCCAGCAGCTTGGGAGGGGGACAGTCCTACGAGCAGTACTTC
TRBV28	.	TRBJ2-3	.	CASSLRGSGTDTQYF	TGTGCCAGCAGTTTACGGGGGAGCGGCACAGATACGCAGTATTTT
TRBV27	TRBD2	TRBJ2-3	once	CASSLTSGGSDTQYF	TGTGCCAGCAGTTTAACTAGCGGGGGGTCAGATACGCAGTATTTT
TRBV5-4	TRBD2	TRBJ2-5	few	CASSLSGGAETQYF	TGTGCCAGCAGCTTGAGCGGGGGGGCCGAGACCCAGTACTTC
TRBV30	TRBD1	TRBJ1-2	.	CAWSDLGTGVYGYTF	TGTGCCTGGAGTGACCTGGGGACAGGGGTCTATGGCTACACCTTC
TRBV4-2	TRBD1	TRBJ1-1	.	CASSPPDRAGGAFF	TGTGCCAGCAGCCCCCCGGACAGGGCAGGTGGGGCTTTCTTT
TRBV9	TRBD2	TRBJ2-5	.	CVSSVGSGTSGGWETQYF	TGTGTCAGCAGCGTAGGAAGTGGGACTAGCGGGGGCTGGGAGACCCAGTACTTC
TRBV30	.	TRBJ2-1	.	CAWAWGDGSYNEQFF	TGTGCCTGGGCCTGGGGGGATGGCTCCTACAATGAGCAGTTCTTC
TRBV29-1	TRBD1	TRBJ1-1	few	CSVEQGAANTEAFF	TGCAGCGTTGAACAGGGGGCGGCTAACACTGAAGCTTTCTTT
TRBV6-5	.	TRBJ1-3	.	CASTQDLLDTIYF	TGTGCCAGCACCCAGGACCTACTAGACACCATATATTTT
TRBV7-8	.	TRBJ1-1	.	CASSFTQGNTEAFF	TGTGCCAGCAGCTTTACGCAGGGGAACACTGAAGCTTTCTTT